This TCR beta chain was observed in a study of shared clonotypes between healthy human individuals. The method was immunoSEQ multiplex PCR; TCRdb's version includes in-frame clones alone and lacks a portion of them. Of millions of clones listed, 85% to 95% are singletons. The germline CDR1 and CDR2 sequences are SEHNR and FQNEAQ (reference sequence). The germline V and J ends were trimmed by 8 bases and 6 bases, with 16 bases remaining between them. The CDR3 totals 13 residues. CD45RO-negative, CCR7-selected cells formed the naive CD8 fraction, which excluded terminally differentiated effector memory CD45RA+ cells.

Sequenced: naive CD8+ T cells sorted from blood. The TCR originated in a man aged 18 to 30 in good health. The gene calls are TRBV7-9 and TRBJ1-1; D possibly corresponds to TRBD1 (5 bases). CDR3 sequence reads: CASLASGSSEAFF. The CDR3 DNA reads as TGTGCCAGCCTGGCCTCAGGGTCATCTGAAGCTTTCTTT.